Each of the 29 T cell receptor beta chains below was sequenced from the same sample in a study of cytomegalovirus exposure and HLA in healthy donors. The method was immunoSEQ multiplex PCR; TCRdb's version includes in-frame clones alone and lacks a portion of them. The data contain some 200,000 clones, approximately 89% of them singletons. The sequenced material came from PBMCs. The receptors originated from a man aged 25-45 years in good health and CMV-seropositive.

This clone came up many times. Additional DNA sequences in this sample encode the identical CDR3. This chain joins TRBV29-1 and TRBJ2-7, with 11 bases matching TRBD2. The CDR3 extends over 14 amino acids. Trimming cost V 6 bases and J 2 bases; bases outside gene matches: 6. Germline-derived CDR1 and CDR2 are SQVTM and ANQGSEA. Here the CDR3 DNA reads TGCAGCGTGGAGACTAGCGGGACCACCTACGAGCAGTACTTC. Its translation: CSVETSGTTYEQYF.

The chain recombines TRBV7-2 with TRBJ2-1; the D gene is possibly TRBD2 (6 bases). CDR1 is SGHTA, CDR2 FQGNSA, per germline. Trimming stripped 5 bases from V and 4 bases from J, with 24 bases between. CDR3 length: 18 residues. CDR3 amino acids: CASSPPGGITAPYNEQFF. CDR3 in DNA: TGTGCCAGCAGCCCGCCCGGAGGGATAACAGCTCCTTACAATGAGCAGTTCTTC.

The genes are TRBV27 and TRBJ2-1; tentatively, D is TRBD1 (5 bases). V was shortened by 5 bases and J by 4 bases, with 9 bases between the two germline ends. CDR1 and CDR2 from the germline V gene are MNHEY and SMNVEV (reference sequence). The CDR3 runs to 13 residues. This chain's CDR3 is CASSANRYNEQFF. The CDR3 region has the DNA TGTGCCAGCAGTGCCAACAGGTACAATGAGCAGTTCTTC.

This chain connects TRBV6-6 to TRBJ2-2; D may be TRBD2 (6 bases). V was trimmed by 8 bases and J by 4 bases, leaving 14 bases between them. This CDR3 is built from 14 residues. The germline CDR1 and CDR2 sequences are MNHNY and SVGAGI (reference sequence). CDR3: CASVSSASTGELFF. CDR3 sequence (DNA): TGTGCCAGCGTCTCTAGCGCTAGCACCGGGGAGCTGTTTTTT.

The chain uses TRBV5-6 and TRBJ1-2; D gene uncertain. Germline V gene lookup returns CDR1 SGHDT and CDR2 YYEEEE. The CDR3 sequence is 14 residues long. Trimming took 1 base from V and 8 from J, leaving 15 bases between them. CDR3 in amino acids: CASSLWPASKGYTF. As DNA, the CDR3 is TGTGCCAGCAGCTTGTGGCCAGCAAGTAAGGGCTACACCTTC.

This clone has only one observation. V and J are TRBV6-5 and TRBJ2-5; TRBD2 matches at 11 bases. Germline assignment: CDR1 MNHEY and CDR2 SVGAGI. This CDR3 region has 15 residues. The J segment lost 5 bases and the V segment lost 6 bases, leaving 8 bases of the junction unmatched. The CDR3 nucleotides read TGTGCCAGCAGCGTACTAGCGGGAGAGTCCGAGACCCAGTACTTC. The encoded protein is CASSVLAGESETQYF.

The chain combines TRBV4-3 with TRBJ1-5; D remains unclear. CDR1 is LGHNA, CDR2 YSLEER, per germline. Between the trimmed V and J ends, which lost 0 bases and 10 bases, there was a span of 10 bases. The CDR3 covers 13 residues. CDR3 sequence reads: CASSQEAWQPQHF. In nucleotides, the CDR3 is TGCGCCAGCAGCCAAGAAGCTTGGCAACCCCAGCATTTT.

V gene TRBV4-1 combines with J gene TRBJ1-5; D gene unclear. Trimming pared 0 bases from V and 4 bases from J, leaving 7 bases between. This CDR3 is 14 amino acids long. Germline loops: CDR1 MGHRA, CDR2 YSYEKL. The CDR3 here is CASSQEWLNQPQHF. The CDR3 nucleotides are TGCGCCAGCAGCCAAGAATGGCTAAATCAGCCCCAGCATTTT.

J is TRBJ1-4 and V is TRBV2; D possibly corresponds to TRBD1 (5 bases). Trimming took off 2 bases at V and 6 bases at J, with 10 bases between the two ends. This CDR3 region has 14 residues. Germline CDR1 reads SNHLY; CDR2 reads FYNNEI. The CDR3 bases are TGTGCCAGCAGTGAACAGGGTCGGGATGAAAAACTGTTTTTT. As protein: CASSEQGRDEKLFF.

V usage is TRBV30 and J usage is TRBJ1-4; 7 bases are a match to TRBD1. CDR3 length: 13 residues. Losses at the gene ends were 7 bases for V and 4 bases for J; bases not matched to a gene: 6. Germline CDR1 GTSNPN, CDR2 SVGIG (reference sequence). The CDR3 DNA is TGTGCCTCCTCGGGACAGCTTAATGAAAAACTGTTTTTT. Its protein product is CASSGQLNEKLFF.

This clone was counted between two and nine times. This sequence joins TRBV7-9 and TRBJ1-4, with TRBD1 identical over 10 bases. With V trimmed by 1 base and J by 7 bases, 6 bases remained unmatched. The germline gives CDR1 SEHNR, CDR2 FQNEAQ (reference sequence). The CDR3 sequence is 16 residues long. The chain's CDR3 is CASSLGGQGSSEKLFF. CDR3 bases: TGTGCCAGCAGCTTAGGGGGACAGGGGAGTAGTGAAAAACTGTTTTTT.

This chain joins TRBV4-3 and TRBJ2-5; no clear D gene. CDR3 length equals 16 residues. Between the trimmed V and J ends, which lost 3 bases and 3 bases, there was a span of 17 bases. The germline V gene encodes CDR1 LGHNA and CDR2 YSLEER. The CDR3 protein is CASSQGYRSLEETQYF. DNA of the CDR3: TGCGCCAGCAGCCAGGGGTATAGGAGTCTAGAAGAGACCCAGTACTTC.

This clone was recorded only once. The V and J genes are TRBV28 and TRBJ1-5; D unresolved. Germline values: CDR1 MDHEN, CDR2 SYDVKM. The CDR3 is 15 residues long. Trimming took off 1 base at V and 4 bases at J, with 11 bases between the two ends. The CDR3 DNA reads as TGTGCCAGCAGTTTATTCGACTCCAGAAATCAGCCCCAGCATTTT. Its translation: CASSLFDSRNQPQHF.

This clone was found a few times. The chain couples TRBV30 to TRBJ1-2; D is perhaps TRBD1 (5 bases). Germline lookup yields CDR1 GTSNPN and CDR2 SVGIG (reference sequence). Trimming removed 8 bases from V and 7 bases from J, with 20 bases in between. This CDR3 spans 13 amino acids. DNA for the CDR3: TGTGCCGGGGGGAGGAGGGGATTGAGTGGCTACACCTTC. Translated: CAGGRRGLSGYTF.

V usage is TRBV28 and J usage is TRBJ2-7; no firm D call. Trimming removed 6 bases at V and 4 bases at J, with 10 bases between. The germline CDR1 and CDR2 sequences are MDHEN and SYDVKM. This CDR3 spans 12 amino acids. The CDR3, as DNA: TGTGCCAGCAGCCCCGACATTTACGAGCAGTACTTC. Its protein is CASSPDIYEQYF.

V is TRBV4-1 and J is TRBJ2-1; the D gene is possibly TRBD2 (6 bases). The CDR3 has 16 residues. In germline, CDR1 is MGHRA, CDR2 YSYEKL. Deletions cut 4 bases from V and 0 bases from J, with 13 bases between. This CDR3 reads CASSPNPGDSYNEQFF. As DNA, the CDR3 is TGCGCCAGCAGCCCGAACCCGGGGGACTCCTACAATGAGCAGTTCTTC.

The chain couples TRBV11-3 to TRBJ2-1, with D perhaps TRBD2 (5 bases). Germline-derived CDR1 and CDR2 are SGHNT and YENEEA. Trimming removed 3 bases from V and 10 bases from J, with 13 bases in between. The CDR3 has 13 amino acids. The CDR3 DNA reads TGTGCCAGCAGCTTTATAACGGGATGGGAGCAGTTCTTC. Encoded protein: CASSFITGWEQFF.

The V gene is TRBV19, the J gene TRBJ1-2; 8 bases are a match to TRBD1. V shed 8 bases and J 5 bases; nucleotides not matched to a gene: 16. Germline V gene data show CDR1 as LNHDA and CDR2 as SQIVND (reference sequence). The CDR3 length is 16 residues. CDR3 residues: CASRSMYGQGRYGYTF. The CDR3 nucleotides read TGTGCCAGTCGTAGTATGTATGGACAGGGTCGATATGGCTACACCTTC. Full variable domain (remainder filled in from reference TRBV19 and TRBJ1-2): DGGITQSPKYLFRKEGQNVTLSCEQNLNHDAMYWYRQDPGQGLRLIYYSQIVNDFQKGDIAEGYSVSREKKESFPLTVTSAQKNPTAFYLCASRSMYGQGRYGYTFGSGTRLTVV.

The chain carries TRBV18 and TRBJ2-7, with TRBD1 matching 7 bases. The ends lost 2 bases at V and 5 bases at J; junction bases unmatched: 12. This CDR3 spans 16 amino acids. Germline V gene sequence: CDR1 KGHSH, CDR2 LQKENI. CDR3 sequence reads: CASSPARGLPLDEQYF. CDR3 DNA sequence: TGTGCCAGCTCACCAGCGAGGGGGCTCCCATTGGACGAGCAGTACTTC.

CDR3 amino acids: CASSRSGGNYGYTF. DNA of the CDR3: TGTGCCAGCTCGCGCTCAGGGGGGAACTATGGCTACACCTTC. The rearrangement uses TRBV18 and TRBJ1-2; 7 bases fit TRBD1. The J segment lost 2 bases and the V segment lost 6 bases, leaving 6 bases of the junction unmatched. Germline CDR1 and CDR2: KGHSH and LQKENI. The CDR3 length is 14 residues.

The chain recombines TRBV25-1 with TRBJ1-2; no clear D gene. This CDR3 has 13 amino acids. Trimming cost V 4 bases and J 0 bases, with 6 bases left between them. Germline CDR1 MGHDK, CDR2 SYGVNS. In DNA form, the CDR3 reads TGTGCCAGCAGTGTTGCAGCTAACTATGGCTACACCTTC. It encodes CASSVAANYGYTF.

V is TRBV29-1 and J is TRBJ1-2; D uncertain. Trimming pared 3 bases from V and 3 bases from J, leaving 11 bases between. Germline CDR1 SQVTM, CDR2 ANQGSEA. CDR3 size: 13 residues. The chain's CDR3 is CSVEGSRDYGYTF. The CDR3 coding sequence is TGCAGCGTTGAGGGGTCCCGGGACTATGGCTACACCTTC.

This clone was detected once. The chain combines TRBV9 with TRBJ1-3; D is perhaps TRBD1 (5 bases). Trimming shortened V by 1 base and J by 2 bases, and 13 bases separated the two germline ends. The CDR3 loop spans 16 amino acids. Looked up from germline, CDR1 is SGDLS and CDR2 is YYNGEE. The CDR3 DNA sequence: TGTGCCAGCAGCGTAACCGGGACTGACCCTGGAAACACCATATATTTT. It specifies CASSVTGTDPGNTIYF.

This sequence joins TRBV7-2 and TRBJ1-5; D may be TRBD1 (5 bases). Trimming cost V 5 bases and J 7 bases, with 18 bases left between them. This CDR3 has 15 amino acids. From germline, CDR1 is SGHTA and CDR2 FQGNSA. CDR3 sequence reads: CASSRGWGTEQPQHF. CDR3 nucleotide sequence: TGTGCCAGCAGCCGGGGGTGGGGGACGGAACAGCCCCAGCATTTT.

The V gene is TRBV4-1, the J gene TRBJ1-2; the match to TRBD1 covers 8 bases. The germline gives CDR1 MGHRA, CDR2 YSYEKL. The CDR3 is 17 residues long. V gave up 4 bases and J gave up 4 bases; unmatched junction bases: 14. The CDR3 sequence is CASSPWAGGAVGYGYTF. The CDR3 DNA reads as TGCGCCAGCAGCCCTTGGGCAGGGGGCGCCGTAGGCTATGGCTACACCTTC.

The gene calls are TRBV5-4 and TRBJ1-5; D gene uncertain. V shed 4 bases and J shed 1 base, with 9 bases lying between them. This CDR3 is 14 amino acids long. The germline V gene has CDR1 SGHNT and CDR2 YYREEE (reference sequence). The CDR3 nucleotides are TGTGCCAGCAGCCTTATGGGAAGCAATCAGCCCCAGCATTTT. It encodes CASSLMGSNQPQHF. Looking up the rest from reference TRBV5-4 and TRBJ1-5 gives the full variable domain: ETGVTQSPTHLIKTRGQQVTLRCSSQSGHNTVSWYQQALGQGPQFIFQYYREEENGRGNFPPRFSGLQFPNYSSELNVNALELDDSALYLCASSLMGSNQPQHFGDGTRLSIL.

CDR3 protein: CASSASTGGNQPQHF. The CDR3 region has the DNA TGTGCCAGCAGCGCCTCGACAGGGGGCAATCAGCCCCAGCATTTT. V gene TRBV9 combines with J gene TRBJ1-5; 8 nucleotides align to TRBD1. This CDR3 spans 15 amino acids. Germline values: CDR1 SGDLS, CDR2 YYNGEE. V trimming: 3 bases; J trimming: 2 bases; junction bases outside the gene matches: 4. The whole variable domain, filled in from reference TRBV9 and TRBJ1-5, reads DSGVTQTPKHLITATGQRVTLRCSPRSGDLSVYWYQQSLDQGLQFLIQYYNGEERAKGNILERFSAQQFPDLHSELNLSSLELGDSALYFCASSASTGGNQPQHFGDGTRLSIL.

This chain connects TRBV2 to TRBJ2-1; the match to TRBD1 covers 8 bases. In germline, CDR1 is SNHLY, CDR2 FYNNEI. This CDR3 region has 14 residues. J was trimmed by 4 bases and V by 8 bases; bases with no gene match: 7. The DNA for the CDR3 is TGTGCCAGCTTGGCGGGACAGGTTTACAATGAGCAGTTCTTC. It yields the protein CASLAGQVYNEQFF.

Concerning this clone itself: This sample also contains other DNA sequences that code for the same CDR3. This chain joins TRBV5-1 and TRBJ1-1; D is ambiguous. Germline CDR1 SGHRS, CDR2 YFSETQ. Trimming shortened V by 4 bases and J by 2 bases, and 12 bases separated the two germline ends. There are 14 residues in the CDR3. The CDR3: CASSPTGVNTEAFF. In DNA, the CDR3 is TGCGCCAGCAGCCCTACGGGAGTAAACACTGAAGCTTTCTTT.